This T cell receptor beta chain originates from a study of early T cells in non-severe SARS-CoV-2 infection. Study-level information: Alpha and beta chains were unpaired, from unsorted whole-blood bulk RNA.

Between the trimmed V and J ends, which lost 0 bases and 8 bases, there was a span of 12 bases. CDR1 is DFQATT, CDR2 SNEGSKA, per germline (reference sequence). The CDR3 is 13 amino acids. This clonotype was counted ten times or more. Its antigen remains unknown. Attached unique molecular identifiers marked individual cDNA molecules. One entry per CDR3 protein results from TCRdb running MiXCR on the 5' RACE reads. The sample includes some 53,000 distinct CDR3 sequences, over 7% of them seen just once. Study results and caveats: A preference for anti-spike CD8 responses marked VDJdb matching, which missed private and CD4 specificities.

Sequenced: whole blood. This TCR was recovered from an adult who was a healthcare worker with PCR-confirmed SARS-CoV-2 infection or an uninfected control (not recorded which). The chain uses TRBV20-1 and TRBJ2-3; tentative D call: TRBD2 (6 bases). This CDR3 is CSARDWRGSTQYF. CDR3 in DNA: TGCAGTGCTAGAGATTGGAGGGGCAGTACGCAGTATTTT.